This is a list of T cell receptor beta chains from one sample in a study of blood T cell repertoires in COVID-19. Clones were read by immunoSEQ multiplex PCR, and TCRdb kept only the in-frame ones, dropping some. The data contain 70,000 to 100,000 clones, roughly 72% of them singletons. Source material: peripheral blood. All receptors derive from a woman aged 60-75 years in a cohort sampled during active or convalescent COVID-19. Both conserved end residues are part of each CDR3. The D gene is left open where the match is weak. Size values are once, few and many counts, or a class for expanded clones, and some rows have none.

TGTGCCAGCAGTTACTTTTCGGGGGTAACGACCCAGTACTTC,CASSYFSGVTTQYF,14,TRBV6-2/TRBV6-3,.,TRBJ2-5,.
TGCGCCAGCAGCTTGGTGACAGGTAGCTACAATGAGCAGTTCTTC,CASSLVTGSYNEQFF,15,TRBV5-1,.,TRBJ2-1,.
TGTGCCAGCAGCAAAAGGGGGGGACTAGCAAACCAAGAGACCCAGTACTTC,CASSKRGGLANQETQYF,17,TRBV11-2,TRBD2,TRBJ2-5,.
TGTGCCAGTACACCGGGACTGAACACAGATACGCAGTATTTT,CASTPGLNTDTQYF,14,TRBV19,.,TRBJ2-3,.
TGTGCCAGCAGTTTGGACAGGTCGCATGGTAATGAGCAGTTCTTC,CASSLDRSHGNEQFF,15,TRBV28,TRBD1,TRBJ2-1,.
TGTGCCAGCAGCCCGTCAACAGGGGTTAATGAAAAACTGTTTTTT,CASSPSTGVNEKLFF,15,TRBV7-9,TRBD1,TRBJ1-4,.
TGCGCCAGCAGCCAAGTTACGGACACCCGAAAGCCGTCCCTCCACTTT,CASSQVTDTRKPSLHF,16,TRBV4-1,.,TRBJ1-6,many
TGCAGTGCTAAGACAGGCGGAAAACTGTTTTTT,CSAKTGGKLFF,11,TRBV20-1,.,TRBJ1-4,.
TGTGCCAGCTCACCACTTCAAACGACAGCAACTAATGAAAAACTGTTTTTT,CASSPLQTTATNEKLFF,17,TRBV18,.,TRBJ1-4,few
TGTGCCAGCAGCCCAAACGCGGACAGGGCGAGCAATGAGCAGTTCTTC,CASSPNADRASNEQFF,16,TRBV5-4,TRBD1,TRBJ2-1,few
TGTGCCACCAGCAGAGATATCACTAGCGGACGCTACAATGAGCAGTTCTTC,CATSRDITSGRYNEQFF,17,TRBV15,TRBD2,TRBJ2-1,.
TGTGCCAGCTCACAGAGACAGGGATCAGATTCACCCCTCCACTTT,CASSQRQGSDSPLHF,15,TRBV18,TRBD1,TRBJ1-6,.
TGCAGCGTTGTGCCTAGCGGGGGCCAGGATGAGCAGTTCTTC,CSVVPSGGQDEQFF,14,TRBV29-1,TRBD2,TRBJ2-1,.
TGTGCCAGCAGCTTAGTAAGGAGCGGGGGGACGAAGGAGGAGACCCAGTACTTC,CASSLVRSGGTKEETQYF,18,TRBV7-9,TRBD2,TRBJ2-5,few
TGTGCCAGCAGCTTAGAGGTTGTAGGGGAATACGAGCAGTACTTC,CASSLEVVGEYEQYF,15,TRBV7-9,.,TRBJ2-7,.
TGTGCCAGCAGCCCGACTAGCGGGGTCACCGGGGAGCTGTTTTTT,CASSPTSGVTGELFF,15,TRBV3-1/TRBV3-2,TRBD2,TRBJ2-2,.
TGTGCCAGCAGCCAAGATGGGAGCTCCTACGAGCAGTACTTC,CASSQDGSSYEQYF,14,TRBV3-1/TRBV3-2,.,TRBJ2-7,.
TGTGCCAGCAATCGGGGGGACCAAGAGACCCAGTACTTC,CASNRGDQETQYF,13,TRBV13,TRBD2,TRBJ2-5,.
TGTGCCAGCAGCCATTCAGGGGCCCCCATGAACACTGAAGCTTTCTTT,CASSHSGAPMNTEAFF,16,TRBV4-2,.,TRBJ1-1,.
TGTGCCAGCAGTGGAGGACTAGCGGGGGGGCCTTCCTACAATGAGCAGTTCTTC,CASSGGLAGGPSYNEQFF,18,TRBV6-1,TRBD2,TRBJ2-1,.
TGCGCCAGCAGCCGTCAAAAACCGGGACAGGTCTCTTGGGATACGCAGTATTTT,CASSRQKPGQVSWDTQYF,18,TRBV4-1,TRBD1,TRBJ2-3,.
TGTGCCAGCTCACCAATAGATAATTCACCCCTCCACTTT,CASSPIDNSPLHF,13,TRBV18,.,TRBJ1-6,.
TGTGCCAGCAGCTTACCCGGGACAGGGGTTATCCAGCCCCAGCATTTT,CASSLPGTGVIQPQHF,16,TRBV7-2,TRBD1,TRBJ1-5,.
TGTGCCAGCAGTACCGGGGGACAAGAGACCCAGTACTTC,CASSTGGQETQYF,13,TRBV7-2,.,TRBJ2-5,.
TGCGCCAGCGAGGGAGACAGGGCCTACGAGCAGTACTTC,CASEGDRAYEQYF,13,TRBV23-1,TRBD1,TRBJ2-7,.
TGTGCCAGCAGAGATGGGACTAGCGGGGGGGCCAAGCAGTACTTC,CASRDGTSGGAKQYF,15,TRBV2,TRBD2,TRBJ2-7,.
TGTGCCAGCAGCCCCCTCGTCCGAGTAGTTTCCGGGGAGCTGTTTTTT,CASSPLVRVVSGELFF,16,TRBV7-2,.,TRBJ2-2,.
TGCGCCAGCAGCCTTGACAGGGGTAATGAAAAACTGTTTTTT,CASSLDRGNEKLFF,14,TRBV4-1,TRBD1,TRBJ1-4,.
TGTGCCAGCAGCCGTCAGGGTGTCGAGCAGTACTTC,CASSRQGVEQYF,12,TRBV3-1/TRBV3-2,.,TRBJ2-7,few
TGTGCCAGCAGGCCCAACAGGGGGGGTTGGTACGAGCAGTACTTC,CASRPNRGGWYEQYF,15,TRBV6-5,.,TRBJ2-7,.
TGCGCCAGCAGCCAAGATCCACCCAGGGCTTCTAACTATGGCTACACCTTC,CASSQDPPRASNYGYTF,17,TRBV4-1,.,TRBJ1-2,.
TGTGCCAGCAGCTATTGGGTCATCGGGACAGGGGGCGAGCAGTACTTC,CASSYWVIGTGGEQYF,16,TRBV7-9,TRBD1,TRBJ2-7,.
TGCGCCAGCAGTCCGAGGGCAGGAGAGGGCTATGGCTACACCTTC,CASSPRAGEGYGYTF,15,TRBV5-1,.,TRBJ1-2,.
TGTGCCAGCAGTGGAGGGTGGCTCAGAGCCGGGGAGCTGTTTTTT,CASSGGWLRAGELFF,15,TRBV2,.,TRBJ2-2,few
TGTGCCAGCAGCGTGAAGGGGTACGAGCAGTACTTC,CASSVKGYEQYF,12,TRBV2,.,TRBJ2-7,.